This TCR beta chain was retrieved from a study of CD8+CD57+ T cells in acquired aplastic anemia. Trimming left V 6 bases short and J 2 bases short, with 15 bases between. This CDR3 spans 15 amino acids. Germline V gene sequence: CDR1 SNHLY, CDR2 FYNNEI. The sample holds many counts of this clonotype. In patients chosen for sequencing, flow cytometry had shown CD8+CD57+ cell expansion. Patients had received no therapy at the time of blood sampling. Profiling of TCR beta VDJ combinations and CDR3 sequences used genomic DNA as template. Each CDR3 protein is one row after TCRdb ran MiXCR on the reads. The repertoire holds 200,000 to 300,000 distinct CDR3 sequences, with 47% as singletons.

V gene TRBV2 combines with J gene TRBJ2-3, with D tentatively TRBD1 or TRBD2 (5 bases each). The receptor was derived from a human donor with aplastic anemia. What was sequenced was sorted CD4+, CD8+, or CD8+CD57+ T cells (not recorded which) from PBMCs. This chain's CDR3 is CASRARDGYTDTQYF. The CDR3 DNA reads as TGTGCCAGCAGAGCCCGGGACGGATACACAGATACGCAGTATTTT.